The rows below give T cell receptor beta chains drawn from one sample of a study of shared clonotypes between healthy human individuals. Libraries were prepared by immunoSEQ multiplex PCR; TCRdb keeps only in-frame clonotypes and omits some of them. This table has some 2,500,000 clones, 92% appearing once. The specimen sequenced was naive CD4+ T cells from PBMCs. The receptors were gathered from a man aged 18 to 30 in good health. Some clones in this sample may be carry-over from other donors' samples. The CDR3 runs from the conserved cysteine through the conserved F or W. Each record gives: D gene, clone size, V gene, J gene, CDR3 DNA, CDR3 protein. D genes are given only for firm matches. Clone sizes are given selectively: once, few, many, or a class where the clone is expanded.

d_gene: -; abundance: -; v_gene: TRBV6-1; j_gene: TRBJ2-1; CDR3nt: TGTGCCAGCAGTCCCAGTTTTGACCAGTTCTTC; CDR3aa: CASSPSFDQFF
d_gene: TRBD2; abundance: -; v_gene: TRBV5-1; j_gene: TRBJ2-1; CDR3nt: TGCGCCAGCAGCTTCAGTGCGGGAGGGCCTGTAGCCAATGAGCAGTTCTTC; CDR3aa: CASSFSAGGPVANEQFF
d_gene: TRBD1; abundance: once; v_gene: TRBV29-1; j_gene: TRBJ2-5; CDR3nt: TGCAGCGTTGAGAAAATGACAGGGGAGAACTTC; CDR3aa: CSVEKMTGENF
d_gene: TRBD2; abundance: -; v_gene: TRBV5-1; j_gene: TRBJ2-5; CDR3nt: TGCGCCAGCAGCCCGGGACTAGCGGGATTTCAAGAGACCCAGTACTTC; CDR3aa: CASSPGLAGFQETQYF
d_gene: TRBD2; abundance: -; v_gene: TRBV28; j_gene: TRBJ2-7; CDR3nt: TGTGCCAGCAGTTTGGGCGGCGGCGGGAGGACCTACGAGCAGTACTTC; CDR3aa: CASSLGGGGRTYEQYF
d_gene: -; abundance: -; v_gene: TRBV25-1; j_gene: TRBJ2-1; CDR3nt: TGTGCCAGCAGTGAATCACTACACGCTTACTCCTACAATGAGCAGTTCTTC; CDR3aa: CASSESLHAYSYNEQFF
d_gene: -; abundance: -; v_gene: TRBV21-1; j_gene: TRBJ2-1; CDR3nt: TGTGCCAGCAGCAAATTATTGGGGCGGGACCCCAAGGGATCCTACAATGAGCAGTTCTTC; CDR3aa: CASSKLLGRDPKGSYNEQFF
d_gene: TRBD2; abundance: -; v_gene: TRBV5-4; j_gene: TRBJ2-7; CDR3nt: TGTGCCAGCAGCGCCCCGAGGGCTAGCGGGGTTGGGTACGAGCAGTACTTC; CDR3aa: CASSAPRASGVGYEQYF
d_gene: TRBD2; abundance: -; v_gene: TRBV4-1; j_gene: TRBJ2-5; CDR3nt: TGCGCCAGCGGCCATTCGGGGGGTGCTAGCGGCCAAGGGAGACAAGAGACCCAGTACTTC; CDR3aa: CASGHSGGASGQGRQETQYF
d_gene: -; abundance: -; v_gene: TRBV19; j_gene: TRBJ1-5; CDR3nt: TGTGCCAGTAAGACGGATTATAGCAATCAGCCCCAGCATTTT; CDR3aa: CASKTDYSNQPQHF
d_gene: TRBD2; abundance: -; v_gene: TRBV7-3; j_gene: TRBJ2-1; CDR3nt: TGTGCCAGCAGCTCCACTAGCGGGAGATACAATGAGCAGTTCTTC; CDR3aa: CASSSTSGRYNEQFF
d_gene: -; abundance: -; v_gene: TRBV29-1; j_gene: TRBJ1-1; CDR3nt: TGCAGCGGGGGAGCTATGAACACTGAAGCTTTCTTT; CDR3aa: CSGGAMNTEAFF
d_gene: -; abundance: -; v_gene: TRBV19; j_gene: TRBJ1-3; CDR3nt: TGTGCCAGTAGCCGTGGCGGAACTGGAAACACCATATATTTT; CDR3aa: CASSRGGTGNTIYF
d_gene: -; abundance: -; v_gene: TRBV30; j_gene: TRBJ1-1; CDR3nt: TGTGCCTGGATCACCTCAAGGGGGACTGAAGCTTTCTTT; CDR3aa: CAWITSRGTEAFF
d_gene: -; abundance: -; v_gene: TRBV5-5; j_gene: TRBJ1-2; CDR3nt: TGTGCCAGCAGCCCTCGGATATCCTATGGCTACACCTTC; CDR3aa: CASSPRISYGYTF
d_gene: -; abundance: -; v_gene: TRBV19; j_gene: TRBJ1-4; CDR3nt: TGTGCCAGTAGTCTCGGAGGGGGACGGATTAATGAAAAACTGTTTTTT; CDR3aa: CASSLGGGRINEKLFF
d_gene: -; abundance: -; v_gene: TRBV6-1; j_gene: TRBJ2-7; CDR3nt: TGTGCCAGCAGTAAACAGGGATACGAGCAGTACTTC; CDR3aa: CASSKQGYEQYF
d_gene: -; abundance: -; v_gene: TRBV7-2; j_gene: TRBJ1-2; CDR3nt: TGTGCCAGCAGCTTAGCGCTGGGGGGTAACTATGGCTACACCTTC; CDR3aa: CASSLALGGNYGYTF
d_gene: -; abundance: -; v_gene: TRBV6-1; j_gene: TRBJ1-4; CDR3nt: TGTGCCAGCCAAGAAGAGGGTCCCCCTGTTTTT; CDR3aa: CASQEEGPPVF
d_gene: -; abundance: -; v_gene: TRBV2; j_gene: TRBJ2-3; CDR3nt: TGTGCCAGCAGCAGGGAGGGGGTCGATACGCAGTATTTT; CDR3aa: CASSREGVDTQYF
d_gene: -; abundance: -; v_gene: TRBV25-1; j_gene: TRBJ2-5; CDR3nt: TGTGCCAGCAGTGTTAAATGGGAGACCCAGTACTTC; CDR3aa: CASSVKWETQYF
d_gene: TRBD2; abundance: -; v_gene: TRBV11-2; j_gene: TRBJ2-3; CDR3nt: TGTGCCAGCAGCTTAGATGGGGGAGGGGCAGATACGCAGTATTTT; CDR3aa: CASSLDGGGADTQYF
d_gene: -; abundance: -; v_gene: TRBV11-2; j_gene: TRBJ1-6; CDR3nt: TGTGCCAGCAGCCGCCGACAAGTCAATTCACCCCTCCACTTT; CDR3aa: CASSRRQVNSPLHF
d_gene: -; abundance: -; v_gene: TRBV28; j_gene: TRBJ1-2; CDR3nt: TGTGCCAGCAGTTTAGCCTCCGAGACAGATAACTATGGCTACACCTTC; CDR3aa: CASSLASETDNYGYTF
d_gene: -; abundance: -; v_gene: TRBV7-9; j_gene: TRBJ2-3; CDR3nt: TGTGCCAGCAGCTTACCTTATGGGGTCCAGTATTTT; CDR3aa: CASSLPYGVQYF
d_gene: TRBD1; abundance: -; v_gene: TRBV7-6; j_gene: TRBJ2-7; CDR3nt: TGTGCCAGCAGCAATTCGCCGGGACAGTGGTCCTACGAGCAGTACTTC; CDR3aa: CASSNSPGQWSYEQYF
d_gene: TRBD1; abundance: -; v_gene: TRBV5-4; j_gene: TRBJ2-2; CDR3nt: TGTGCCAGCAGCTTGAACAGGGGGCAAACCGGGGAGCTGTTTTTT; CDR3aa: CASSLNRGQTGELFF
d_gene: -; abundance: -; v_gene: TRBV7-3; j_gene: TRBJ2-1; CDR3nt: TGTGCCAGCAGCTTAAGGGGAGGTGTTGGAGAAACAACGCGGGGCAGTGAGCAGTTCTTC; CDR3aa: CASSLRGGVGETTRGSEQFF
d_gene: TRBD1; abundance: -; v_gene: TRBV6-1; j_gene: TRBJ2-3; CDR3nt: TGTGCCAGCAGGACAGGGGGCTGGTCAGATACGCAGTATTTT; CDR3aa: CASRTGGWSDTQYF
d_gene: -; abundance: -; v_gene: TRBV5-6; j_gene: TRBJ2-5; CDR3nt: TGTGCCAGCAGCTCCCCAAGGGTGGTGACCCAGTACTTC; CDR3aa: CASSSPRVVTQYF
d_gene: TRBD2; abundance: -; v_gene: TRBV11-2; j_gene: TRBJ2-7; CDR3nt: TGTGCCAGCAGCTTAGGGCTAGCGGATATCTACGAGCAGTACTTC; CDR3aa: CASSLGLADIYEQYF
d_gene: TRBD1; abundance: -; v_gene: TRBV10-3; j_gene: TRBJ1-2; CDR3nt: TGTGCCACCCAGGGGGTCGGCTACACCTTC; CDR3aa: CATQGVGYTF
d_gene: TRBD1; abundance: -; v_gene: TRBV30; j_gene: TRBJ2-7; CDR3nt: TGTGCCGGAGCGACGGGACAGGGGGCCTACGAGCAGTACTTC; CDR3aa: CAGATGQGAYEQYF
d_gene: -; abundance: -; v_gene: TRBV6-6; j_gene: TRBJ1-4; CDR3nt: TGTGCCAGCAGTAGACAGGCCCGGGGTGAAAAACTGTTTTTT; CDR3aa: CASSRQARGEKLFF
d_gene: TRBD1; abundance: -; v_gene: TRBV25-1; j_gene: TRBJ1-2; CDR3nt: TGTGCCAGCAGTTACCGGGGACAGGGGTGGGATGGCTACACCTTC; CDR3aa: CASSYRGQGWDGYTF
d_gene: TRBD1; abundance: -; v_gene: TRBV11-2; j_gene: TRBJ2-7; CDR3nt: TGTGCCAGCAGCCACCTCCAAGGGACAGGGATTTACGAGCAGTACTTC; CDR3aa: CASSHLQGTGIYEQYF
d_gene: -; abundance: -; v_gene: TRBV2; j_gene: TRBJ2-1; CDR3nt: TGTGCCAGCAGTAGTTACAATGAGCAGTTCTTC; CDR3aa: CASSSYNEQFF
d_gene: TRBD2; abundance: -; v_gene: TRBV7-2; j_gene: TRBJ2-3; CDR3nt: TGTGCCAGCAGCCAGACTAGCGGGACCACAGATACGCAGTATTTT; CDR3aa: CASSQTSGTTDTQYF
d_gene: TRBD2; abundance: once; v_gene: TRBV6-4; j_gene: TRBJ2-7; CDR3nt: TGTGCCAGCAGTGACCCGATTGGGGGGGCTAGCGGGAGAACCTACGAGCAGTACTTC; CDR3aa: CASSDPIGGASGRTYEQYF
d_gene: -; abundance: -; v_gene: TRBV5-1; j_gene: TRBJ2-2; CDR3nt: TGCGCCAGCAGCTTGTTGGAGAGTCTCACCGGGGAGCTGTTTTTT; CDR3aa: CASSLLESLTGELFF
d_gene: TRBD2; abundance: -; v_gene: TRBV5-4; j_gene: TRBJ2-3; CDR3nt: TGTGCCAGCAGCTTGGCAACTAGCGGAGATACGCAGTATTTT; CDR3aa: CASSLATSGDTQYF
d_gene: TRBD1; abundance: once; v_gene: TRBV29-1; j_gene: TRBJ1-3; CDR3nt: TGCAGCGCCCTTTCCCAGGGGGCTGGAAACACCATATATTTT; CDR3aa: CSALSQGAGNTIYF
d_gene: -; abundance: -; v_gene: TRBV10-3; j_gene: TRBJ2-3; CDR3nt: TGTGCCATCAGTGAGGCAAGCACAGATACGCAGTATTTT; CDR3aa: CAISEASTDTQYF
d_gene: TRBD1; abundance: -; v_gene: TRBV9; j_gene: TRBJ1-2; CDR3nt: TGTGCCAGCAGCGTAGATCCCCGGACAGGGGGGAGTGGCTACACCTTC; CDR3aa: CASSVDPRTGGSGYTF
d_gene: TRBD1; abundance: few; v_gene: TRBV5-1; j_gene: TRBJ1-3; CDR3nt: TGCGCCAGCAGCTTGGAGGGGGCGTTAGGAAACACCATATATTTT; CDR3aa: CASSLEGALGNTIYF
d_gene: -; abundance: -; v_gene: TRBV30; j_gene: TRBJ2-1; CDR3nt: TGTGCCTGGAGTGTCGTGGGACAACAATACAATGAGCAGTTCTTC; CDR3aa: CAWSVVGQQYNEQFF
d_gene: TRBD2; abundance: -; v_gene: TRBV6-1; j_gene: TRBJ2-1; CDR3nt: TGTGCCAGCAGTGAACCCGGCGGGGGGGAGCAGTTCTTC; CDR3aa: CASSEPGGGEQFF
d_gene: -; abundance: -; v_gene: TRBV5-6; j_gene: TRBJ2-1; CDR3nt: TGTGCCAGCAGCTTGGGGGGAGGCCCCTACAATGAGCAGTTCTTC; CDR3aa: CASSLGGGPYNEQFF